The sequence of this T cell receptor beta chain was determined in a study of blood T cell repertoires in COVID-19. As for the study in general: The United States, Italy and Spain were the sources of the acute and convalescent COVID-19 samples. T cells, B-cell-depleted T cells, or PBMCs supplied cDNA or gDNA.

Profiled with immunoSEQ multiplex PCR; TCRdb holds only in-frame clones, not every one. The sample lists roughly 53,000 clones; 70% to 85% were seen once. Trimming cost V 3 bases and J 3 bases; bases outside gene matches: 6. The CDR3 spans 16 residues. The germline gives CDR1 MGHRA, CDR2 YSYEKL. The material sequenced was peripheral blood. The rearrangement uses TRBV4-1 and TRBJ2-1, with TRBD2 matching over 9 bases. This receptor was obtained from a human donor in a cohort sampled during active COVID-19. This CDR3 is CASSQTSGAYYNEQFF. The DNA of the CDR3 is TGCGCCAGCAGCCAGACTAGCGGAGCCTACTACAATGAGCAGTTCTTC.